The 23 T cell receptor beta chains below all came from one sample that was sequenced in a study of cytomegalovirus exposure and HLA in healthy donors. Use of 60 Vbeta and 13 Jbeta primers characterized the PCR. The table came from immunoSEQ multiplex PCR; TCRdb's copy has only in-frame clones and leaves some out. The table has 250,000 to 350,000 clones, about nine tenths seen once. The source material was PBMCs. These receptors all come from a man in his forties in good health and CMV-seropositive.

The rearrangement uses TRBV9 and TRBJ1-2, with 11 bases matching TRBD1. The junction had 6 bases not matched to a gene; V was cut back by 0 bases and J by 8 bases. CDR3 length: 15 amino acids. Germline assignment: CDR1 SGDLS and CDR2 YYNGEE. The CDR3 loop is CASSVDRDRGFGYTF. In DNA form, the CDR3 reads TGTGCCAGCAGCGTAGACCGGGACAGGGGGTTCGGCTACACCTTC.

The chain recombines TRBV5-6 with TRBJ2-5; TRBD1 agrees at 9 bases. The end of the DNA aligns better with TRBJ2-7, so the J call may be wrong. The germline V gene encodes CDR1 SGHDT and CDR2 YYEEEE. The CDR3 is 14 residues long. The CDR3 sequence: CASSWDRELNEQYF. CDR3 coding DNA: TGTGCCAGCAGCTGGGACAGGGAACTTAACGAGCAGTACTTC.

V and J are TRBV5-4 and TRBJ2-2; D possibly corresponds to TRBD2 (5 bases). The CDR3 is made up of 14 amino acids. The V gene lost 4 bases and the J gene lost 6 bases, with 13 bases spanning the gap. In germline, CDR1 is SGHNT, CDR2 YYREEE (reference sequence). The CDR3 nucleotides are TGTGCCAGCAGCATGGACTTCATCGCCGGGGAGCTGTTTTTT. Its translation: CASSMDFIAGELFF. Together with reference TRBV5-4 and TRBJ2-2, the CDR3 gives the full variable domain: ETGVTQSPTHLIKTRGQQVTLRCSSQSGHNTVSWYQQALGQGPQFIFQYYREEENGRGNFPPRFSGLQFPNYSSELNVNALELDDSALYLCASSMDFIAGELFFGEGSRLTVL.

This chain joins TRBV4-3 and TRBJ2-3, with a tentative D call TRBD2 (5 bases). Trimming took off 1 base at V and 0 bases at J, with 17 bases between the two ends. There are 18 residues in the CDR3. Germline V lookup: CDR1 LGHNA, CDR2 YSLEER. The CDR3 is CASSQGERRLSSTDTQYF. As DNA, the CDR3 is TGCGCCAGCAGCCAAGGAGAGCGGAGGTTATCTAGCACAGATACGCAGTATTTT.

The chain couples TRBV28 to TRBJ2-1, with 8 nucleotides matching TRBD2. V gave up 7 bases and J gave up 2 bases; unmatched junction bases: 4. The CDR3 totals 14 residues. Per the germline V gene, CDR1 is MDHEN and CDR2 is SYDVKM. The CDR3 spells CASKPGLAYNEQFF. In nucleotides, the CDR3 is TGTGCCAGCAAACCGGGACTAGCCTACAATGAGCAGTTCTTC.

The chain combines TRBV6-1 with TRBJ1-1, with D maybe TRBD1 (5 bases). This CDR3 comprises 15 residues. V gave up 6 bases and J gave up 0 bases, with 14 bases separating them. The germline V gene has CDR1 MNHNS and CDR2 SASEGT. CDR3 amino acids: CASSPQGLLNTEAFF. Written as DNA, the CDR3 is TGTGCCAGCAGCCCCCAGGGACTGCTGAACACTGAAGCTTTCTTT.

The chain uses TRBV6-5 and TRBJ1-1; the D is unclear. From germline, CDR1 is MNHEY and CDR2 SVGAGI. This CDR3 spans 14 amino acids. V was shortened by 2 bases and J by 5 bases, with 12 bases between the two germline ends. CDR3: CASSYVREGTEAFF. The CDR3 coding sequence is TGTGCCAGCAGTTACGTGAGAGAGGGAACTGAAGCTTTCTTT.

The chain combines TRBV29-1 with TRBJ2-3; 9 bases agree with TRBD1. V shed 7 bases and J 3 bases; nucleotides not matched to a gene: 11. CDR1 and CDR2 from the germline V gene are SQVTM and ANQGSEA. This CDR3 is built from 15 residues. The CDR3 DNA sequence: TGCAGCGGGACAGGGGATAATTTATCGACAGATACGCAGTATTTT. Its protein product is CSGTGDNLSTDTQYF.

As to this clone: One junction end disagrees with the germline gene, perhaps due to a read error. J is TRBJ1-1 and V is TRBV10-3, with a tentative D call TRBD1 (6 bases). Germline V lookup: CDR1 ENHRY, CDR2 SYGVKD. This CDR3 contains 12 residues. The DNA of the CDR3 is TGTGCCAGCAGTTTAAGGGGGGGGCAAGCTTTCTTT. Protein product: CASSLRGGQAFF.

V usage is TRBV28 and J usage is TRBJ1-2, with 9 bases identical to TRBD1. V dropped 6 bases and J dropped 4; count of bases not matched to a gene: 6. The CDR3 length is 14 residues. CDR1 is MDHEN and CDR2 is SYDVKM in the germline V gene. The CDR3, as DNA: TGTGCCAGCAGGGAACAGGGGGCGGGCTATGGCTACACCTTC. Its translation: CASREQGAGYGYTF.

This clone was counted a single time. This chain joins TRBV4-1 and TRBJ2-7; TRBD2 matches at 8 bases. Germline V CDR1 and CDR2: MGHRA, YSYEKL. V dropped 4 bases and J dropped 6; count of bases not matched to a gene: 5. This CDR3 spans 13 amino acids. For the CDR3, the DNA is TGCGCCAGCAGCCGGCTAGCGGGTCGCGAGCAGTACTTC. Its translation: CASSRLAGREQYF.

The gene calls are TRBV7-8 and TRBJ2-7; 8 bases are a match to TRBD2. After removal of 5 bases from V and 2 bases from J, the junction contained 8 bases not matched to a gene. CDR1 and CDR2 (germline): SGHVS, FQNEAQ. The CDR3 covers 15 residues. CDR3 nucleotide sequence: TGTGCCAGCAGCCCCCAGACTAGCGCCACCTACGAGCAGTACTTC. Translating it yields CASSPQTSATYEQYF.

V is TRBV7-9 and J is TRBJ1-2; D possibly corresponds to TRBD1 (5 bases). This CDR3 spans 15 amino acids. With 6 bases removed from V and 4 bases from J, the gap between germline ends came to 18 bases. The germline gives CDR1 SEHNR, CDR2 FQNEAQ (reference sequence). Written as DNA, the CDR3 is TGTGCCAGCAGGCCTGATTCAGGGCTGGGCTATGGCTACACCTTC. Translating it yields CASRPDSGLGYGYTF.

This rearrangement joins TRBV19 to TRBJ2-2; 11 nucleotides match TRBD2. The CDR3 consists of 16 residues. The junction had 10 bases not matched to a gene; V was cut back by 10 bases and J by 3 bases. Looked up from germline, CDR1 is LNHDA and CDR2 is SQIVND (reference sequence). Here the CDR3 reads CATGRSGRGYTGELFF. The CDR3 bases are TGTGCCACGGGGCGTAGCGGGAGGGGATACACCGGGGAGCTGTTTTTT.

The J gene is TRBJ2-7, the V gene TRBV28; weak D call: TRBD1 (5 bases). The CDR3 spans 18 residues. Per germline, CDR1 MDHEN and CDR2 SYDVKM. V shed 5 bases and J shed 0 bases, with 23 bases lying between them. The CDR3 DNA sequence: TGTGCCAGCAGTCGCACAGGCAATCCAAACCGGAGCTCCTACGAGCAGTACTTC. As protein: CASSRTGNPNRSSYEQYF. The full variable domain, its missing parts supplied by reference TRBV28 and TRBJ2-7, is DVKVTQSSRYLVKRTGEKVFLECVQDMDHENMFWYRQDPGLGLRLIYFSYDVKMKEKGDIPEGYSVSREKKERFSLILESASTNQTSMYLCASSRTGNPNRSSYEQYFGPGTRLTVT.

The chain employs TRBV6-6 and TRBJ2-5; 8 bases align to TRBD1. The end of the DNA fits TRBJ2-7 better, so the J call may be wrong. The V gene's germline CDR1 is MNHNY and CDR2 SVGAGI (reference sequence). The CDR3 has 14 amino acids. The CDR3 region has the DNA TGTGCCAGCAGCTCAGGACAGGGTAGGGGCGAGCAGTACTTC. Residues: CASSSGQGRGEQYF.

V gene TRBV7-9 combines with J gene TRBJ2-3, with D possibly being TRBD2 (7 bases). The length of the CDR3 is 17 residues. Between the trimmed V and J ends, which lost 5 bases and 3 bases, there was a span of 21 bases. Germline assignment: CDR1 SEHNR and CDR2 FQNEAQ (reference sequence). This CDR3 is CASSVGGEILRTDTQYF. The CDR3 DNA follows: TGTGCCAGCAGCGTAGGGGGGGAAATACTTCGGACAGATACGCAGTATTTT.

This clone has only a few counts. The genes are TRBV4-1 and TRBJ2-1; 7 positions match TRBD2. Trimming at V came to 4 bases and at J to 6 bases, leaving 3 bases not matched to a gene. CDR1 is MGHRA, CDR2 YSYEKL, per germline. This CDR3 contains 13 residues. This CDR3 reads CASSRTRINEQFF. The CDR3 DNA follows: TGCGCCAGCAGCCGGACTAGAATCAATGAGCAGTTCTTC.

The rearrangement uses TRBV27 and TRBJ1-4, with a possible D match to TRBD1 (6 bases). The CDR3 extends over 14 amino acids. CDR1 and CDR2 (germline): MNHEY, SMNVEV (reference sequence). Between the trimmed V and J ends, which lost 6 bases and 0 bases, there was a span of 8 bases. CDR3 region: CASRNRATNEKLFF. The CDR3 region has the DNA TGTGCCAGCAGAAACAGGGCAACTAATGAAAAACTGTTTTTT.

Here the CDR3 reads CASSWGQGTGELFF. In DNA form, the CDR3 reads TGTGCCAGCAGCTGGGGACAGGGGACCGGGGAGCTGTTTTTT. The rearrangement uses TRBV7-3 and TRBJ2-2, with 10 bases matching TRBD1. This CDR3 region has 14 residues. Unmatched junction bases numbered 1, after V lost 4 bases and J lost 5 bases. The germline V gene encodes CDR1 SGHTA and CDR2 FQGTGA.

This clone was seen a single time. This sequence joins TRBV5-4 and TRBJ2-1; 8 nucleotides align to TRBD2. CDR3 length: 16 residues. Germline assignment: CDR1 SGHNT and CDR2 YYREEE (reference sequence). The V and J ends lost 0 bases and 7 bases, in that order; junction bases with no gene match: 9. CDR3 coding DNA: TGTGCCAGCAGCTTGGGACCCCGGGAGGGCTTAAATGAGCAGTTCTTC. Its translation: CASSLGPREGLNEQFF.

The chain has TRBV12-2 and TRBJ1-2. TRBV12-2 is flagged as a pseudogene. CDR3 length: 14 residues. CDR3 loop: CASRLRGSGGGYTF. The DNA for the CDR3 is TGTGCAAGTCGCTTACGGGGCTCCGGGGGAGGCTACACCTTC.

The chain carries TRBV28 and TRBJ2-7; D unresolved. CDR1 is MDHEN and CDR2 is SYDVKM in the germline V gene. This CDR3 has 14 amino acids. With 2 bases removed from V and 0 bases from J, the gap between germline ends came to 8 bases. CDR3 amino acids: CASSLTRFSYEQYF. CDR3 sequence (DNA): TGTGCCAGCAGTTTAACGCGTTTCTCCTACGAGCAGTACTTC.